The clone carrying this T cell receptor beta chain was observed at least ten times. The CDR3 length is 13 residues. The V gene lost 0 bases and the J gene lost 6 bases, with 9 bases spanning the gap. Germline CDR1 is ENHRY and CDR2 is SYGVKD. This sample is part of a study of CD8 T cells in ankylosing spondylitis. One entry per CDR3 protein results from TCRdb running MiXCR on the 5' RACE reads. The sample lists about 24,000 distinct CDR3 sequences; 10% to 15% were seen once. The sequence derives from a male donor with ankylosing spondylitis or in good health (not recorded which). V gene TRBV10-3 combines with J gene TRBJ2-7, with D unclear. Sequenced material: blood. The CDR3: CAISESLILEQYF. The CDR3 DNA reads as TGTGCCATCAGTGAGTCGTTGATTCTCGAGCAGTACTTC.